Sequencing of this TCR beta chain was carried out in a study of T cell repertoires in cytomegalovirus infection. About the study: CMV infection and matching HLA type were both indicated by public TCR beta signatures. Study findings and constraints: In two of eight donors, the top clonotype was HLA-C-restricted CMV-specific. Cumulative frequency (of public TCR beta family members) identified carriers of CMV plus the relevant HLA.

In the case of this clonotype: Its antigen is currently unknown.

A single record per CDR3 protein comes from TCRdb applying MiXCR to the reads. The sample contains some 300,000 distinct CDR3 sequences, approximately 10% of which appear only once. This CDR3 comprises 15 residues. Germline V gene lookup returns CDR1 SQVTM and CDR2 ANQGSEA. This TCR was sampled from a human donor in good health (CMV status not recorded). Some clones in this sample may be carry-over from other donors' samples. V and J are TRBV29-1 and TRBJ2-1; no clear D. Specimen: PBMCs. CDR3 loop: CRVEKWASSYNEQFF. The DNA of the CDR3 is TGCAGAGTCGAAAAATGGGCCAGCTCCTACAATGAGCAGTTCTTC.